These T cell receptor beta chains were read from a single sample in a study of blood T cell repertoires in COVID-19. Using immunoSEQ multiplex PCR, the repertoire was profiled, and TCRdb retains in-frame clones only, with some absent. This sample has some 97,000 clones, with over 75% found just once. The source material was peripheral blood. These receptors all come from a man between 25 and 39 years old in a cohort sampled during active COVID-19. Both conserved end residues are trimmed from each CDR3. A clone size is listed for some rows: how often the clone was seen (once, few, many), or a class if it is expanded.

>.|TRBV24-1|TRBJ2-3
ATSDPSGGIDTQY
>.|TRBV7-2|TRBJ1-2
ASSLSRGAHYGYT
>.|TRBV15|TRBJ2-1
ATRGGASYNEQF
>.|TRBV30|TRBJ2-3
AWSVGDGGVGPDTQY
>.|TRBV19|TRBJ2-1
ASSDRGQGFVDEQF
>once|TRBV5-5|TRBJ2-3
ASSLGGSGRTDTQY
>.|TRBV10-3|TRBJ2-2
AISDGRGNTGELF
>.|TRBV18|TRBJ1-1
ASSPQQGREAF
>.|TRBV7-3|TRBJ1-3
ASSLDGQAGNTIY
>few|TRBV19|TRBJ2-5
ASSSGTKQETQY
>.|TRBV6-7|TRBJ2-1
ASSPDSHEQF
>.|TRBV10-3|TRBJ2-1
AISEGQKGVNEQF
>.|TRBV27|TRBJ2-7
ASRGWGSTAEQY
>.|TRBV6-5|TRBJ2-3
ASTGSGGVDTQY
>.|TRBV4-2|TRBJ2-1
ASSPQGLEEHNEQF
>many|TRBV28|TRBJ2-3
ASSWTSGGPTYTQY
>.|TRBV6-1|TRBJ2-1
ASRDLQGGNEQF
>.|TRBV9|TRBJ2-5
ASSPAGGSETQY
>.|TRBV28|TRBJ2-2
ASSFGGGSATGELF
>.|TRBV5-1|TRBJ1-2
ASSLSHGEGGYT
>.|TRBV2|TRBJ2-1
ASSDFGTRQGEQF
>.|TRBV3-1/TRBV3-2|TRBJ2-7
ASTGGGGTYEQY
>.|TRBV6-2/TRBV6-3|TRBJ1-2
ASSRRDSYGYT
>.|TRBV19|TRBJ1-1
ASKGQGNTEAF
>.|TRBV23-1|TRBJ1-2
ASSRMTGTRDYGYT
>.|TRBV11-3|TRBJ2-2
ASSHVRERDRSGAELF
>.|TRBV7-8|TRBJ2-3
ASSPRGSGDTRTDTQY
>.|TRBV13|TRBJ2-7
ASSLMRDNYEQY
>.|TRBV7-2|TRBJ2-3
ASSVRAGGRTDTQY
>.|TRBV29-1|TRBJ1-1
SVEERAGTTEAF
>few|TRBV19|TRBJ2-7
ASSIVALAGGKKSYEQY
>.|TRBV3-1/TRBV3-2|TRBJ2-7
ASSQLTSGGYEQY
>.|TRBV5-1|TRBJ1-6
ASSLDTGTSYSPLH